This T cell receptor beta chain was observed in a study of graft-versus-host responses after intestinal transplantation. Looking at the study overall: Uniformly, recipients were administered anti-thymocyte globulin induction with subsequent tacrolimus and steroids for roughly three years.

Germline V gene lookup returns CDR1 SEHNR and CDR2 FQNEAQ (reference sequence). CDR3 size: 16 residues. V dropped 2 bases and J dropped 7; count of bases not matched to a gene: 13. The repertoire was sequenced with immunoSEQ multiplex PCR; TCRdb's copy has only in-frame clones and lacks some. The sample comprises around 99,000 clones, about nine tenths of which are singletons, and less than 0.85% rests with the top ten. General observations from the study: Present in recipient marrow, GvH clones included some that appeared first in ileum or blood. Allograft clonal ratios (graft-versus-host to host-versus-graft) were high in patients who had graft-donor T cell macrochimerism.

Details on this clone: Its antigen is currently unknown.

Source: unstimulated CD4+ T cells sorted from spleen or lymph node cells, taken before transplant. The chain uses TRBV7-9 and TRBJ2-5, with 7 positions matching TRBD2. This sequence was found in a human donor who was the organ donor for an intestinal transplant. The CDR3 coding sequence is TGTGCCAGCAGCTTATCTTCACACGGGGGGAAAGGGACCCAGTACTTC. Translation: CASSLSSHGGKGTQYF.